Presented here are 15 T cell receptor beta chains from one specimen sequenced in a study of blood T cell repertoires in COVID-19. Produced via immunoSEQ multiplex PCR; TCRdb's table is partial and in-frame only. This sample has roughly 250,000 clones, with just over 90% found just once. The sequencing sample was made of PBMCs or T cells enriched from blood (not recorded which). The receptors derive from a woman between 40 and 50 years old with acute COVID-19.

This clone has a handful of counts. The CDR3 protein is CASSLAQGTYSDTQYF. CDR3 coding DNA: TGTGCCAGCAGCTTAGCGCAAGGGACTTATTCAGATACGCAGTATTTT. The chain employs TRBV7-2 and TRBJ2-3; D might be TRBD2 (6 bases). Trimming removed 0 bases from V and 4 bases from J, with 14 bases in between. There are 16 residues in the CDR3. From germline, CDR1 is SGHTA and CDR2 FQGNSA. Full variable domain (outside the CDR3, taken from reference TRBV7-2 and TRBJ2-3): GAGVSQSPSNKVTEKGKDVELRCDPISGHTALYWYRQSLGQGLEFLIYFQGNSAPDKSGLPSDRFSAERTGGSVSTLTIQRTQQEDSAVYLCASSLAQGTYSDTQYFGPGTRLTVL.

The rearrangement uses TRBV7-9 and TRBJ1-6, with 9 bases lining up with TRBD1. J lost 7 bases, V lost 7 bases, and 5 bases had no gene match. The germline V gene encodes CDR1 SEHNR and CDR2 FQNEAQ (reference sequence). The CDR3 is made up of 14 amino acids. CDR3 sequence reads: CASTLGQGNSPLHF. CDR3 nucleotide sequence: TGTGCCAGCACCCTGGGACAGGGAAATTCACCCCTCCACTTT.

The chain carries TRBV19 and TRBJ2-7; the D is unclear. This CDR3 is built from 15 residues. V gave up 3 bases and J gave up 2 bases, with 14 bases separating them. CDR1 and CDR2 from the germline V gene are LNHDA and SQIVND (reference sequence). The CDR3 nucleotides are TGTGCCAGTAGTATCGCCCCCGGGTGGGCCTACGAGCAGTACTTC. This encodes CASSIAPGWAYEQYF.

This chain connects TRBV9 to TRBJ2-1; the D gene is possibly TRBD2 (6 bases). Germline V gene lookup returns CDR1 SGDLS and CDR2 YYNGEE. Trimming took 4 bases from V and 1 from J, leaving 12 bases between them. The length of the CDR3 is 15 residues. CDR3 in DNA: TGTGCCAGCAGCCCTCCGGGACTTTCCTACAATGAGCAGTTCTTC. Amino acids: CASSPPGLSYNEQFF.

The J gene is TRBJ1-5, the V gene TRBV6-1; TRBD1 matches 11 bases. The CDR3 loop spans 16 amino acids. V lost 4 bases, J lost 3 bases, and 5 bases stayed unmatched. The germline V gene has CDR1 MNHNS and CDR2 SASEGT. The CDR3 nucleotides are TGTGCCAGCAGTGCTTGGACAGGGGGCCCCAATCAGCCCCAGCATTTT. As protein: CASSAWTGGPNQPQHF.

The rearrangement links TRBV18 to TRBJ1-3; D is unresolved. Trimming took off 3 bases at V and 0 bases at J, with 9 bases between the two ends. The CDR3 has 15 amino acids. The germline V gene encodes CDR1 KGHSH and CDR2 LQKENI. The CDR3 is CASSPEEFSGNTIYF. For the CDR3, the DNA is TGTGCCAGCTCACCGGAGGAGTTCTCTGGAAACACCATATATTTT.

The chain recombines TRBV27 with TRBJ1-1; 9 nucleotides agree with TRBD1. Per the germline V gene, CDR1 is MNHEY and CDR2 is SMNVEV (reference sequence). The CDR3 has 15 amino acids. Losses at the gene ends were 3 bases for V and 5 bases for J; bases not matched to a gene: 7. The CDR3 loop reads CASSFYGDRVTEAFF. The CDR3 nucleotides read TGTGCCAGCAGTTTCTATGGGGACAGGGTAACTGAAGCTTTCTTT.

The CDR3 region is CASSVGLAASSYEQYF. The CDR3 DNA reads TGTGCCAGCAGCGTGGGACTAGCGGCAAGCTCCTACGAGCAGTACTTC. The V call is TRBV5-6, the J call TRBJ2-7; TRBD2 matches 11 bases. The germline V gene encodes CDR1 SGHDT and CDR2 YYEEEE. Trimming at V came to 4 bases and at J to 0 bases, leaving 6 bases not matched to a gene. The CDR3 loop spans 16 amino acids.

This clone has more than one count but fewer than ten. The chain employs TRBV7-2 and TRBJ1-2, with 7 bases that match TRBD1. V was clipped by 8 bases and J by 1 base; unmatched bases: 7. The CDR3 contains 14 residues. CDR1 is SGHTA and CDR2 is FQGNSA in the germline V gene. CDR3 loop: CASSGGKDNYGYTF. DNA of the CDR3: TGTGCCAGCTCAGGGGGGAAAGATAACTATGGCTACACCTTC.

This sequence joins TRBV5-1 and TRBJ2-1, with 11 bases aligning to TRBD2. The CDR3 spans 16 residues. The V gene's germline CDR1 is SGHRS and CDR2 YFSETQ. After removal of 0 bases from V and 4 bases from J, the junction contained 3 bases not matched to a gene. CDR3 protein: CASSLELAGEYNEQFF. The CDR3 DNA follows: TGCGCCAGCAGCTTGGAACTAGCGGGAGAGTACAATGAGCAGTTCTTC.

This clone was found once. This chain connects TRBV24-1 to TRBJ1-1, with D perhaps matching TRBD1 (6 bases). Germline V lookup: CDR1 KGHDR, CDR2 SFDVKD. Trimming removed 3 bases from V and 3 bases from J, with 13 bases in between. CDR3 size: 15 residues. This chain's CDR3 is CATSDGTGSDTEAFF. The CDR3 coding sequence is TGTGCCACCAGTGATGGCACAGGGTCGGACACTGAAGCTTTCTTT.

This clone was detected a few times. This chain connects TRBV4-2 to TRBJ2-5; 8 bases line up with TRBD2. This CDR3 comprises 15 residues. Looked up from germline, CDR1 is LGHNA and CDR2 is YNFKEQ. The junction had 9 bases not matched to a gene; V was cut back by 4 bases and J by 5 bases. In nucleotides, the CDR3 is TGTGCCAGCAGCCTATCCAGGGCGGGAGGTGAGACCCAGTACTTC. This codes for CASSLSRAGGETQYF.

This clone showed up just a few times. The chain uses TRBV4-2 and TRBJ2-7; 11 bases agree with TRBD2. V shed 1 base and J 5 bases; nucleotides not matched to a gene: 10. The CDR3 runs to 17 residues. Germline assignment: CDR1 LGHNA and CDR2 YNFKEQ. The chain's CDR3 is CASSQGGGLAELDEQYF. The CDR3 DNA reads as TGTGCCAGCAGCCAAGGGGGGGGACTAGCGGAGCTGGACGAGCAGTACTTC.

The chain combines TRBV5-4 with TRBJ1-2; D perhaps matches TRBD1 (5 bases). Deletions cut 0 bases from V and 4 bases from J, with 16 bases between. The germline CDR1 and CDR2 sequences are SGHNT and YYREEE (reference sequence). This CDR3 has 16 residues. The chain's CDR3 is CASSLDPIGASYGYTF. CDR3 nucleotides: TGTGCCAGCAGCTTGGACCCCATAGGGGCTAGCTATGGCTACACCTTC.

This clone has just a few counts. Other DNA sequences of this sample code for an identical CDR3. The rearrangement links TRBV6-5 to TRBJ1-5; TRBD1 matches 10 bases. The V and J ends lost 6 bases and 2 bases, in that order; junction bases with no gene match: 4. CDR1 and CDR2 (germline): MNHEY, SVGAGI. The CDR3 is 15 amino acids. The CDR3 protein is CASRPDRGGNQPQHF. CDR3 sequence (DNA): TGTGCCAGCAGGCCGGACAGGGGGGGCAATCAGCCCCAGCATTTT.